These 20 T cell receptor beta chains were sequenced from one sample in a study of cytomegalovirus exposure and HLA in healthy donors. Generated by immunoSEQ multiplex PCR, the TCRdb table keeps only in-frame clones and is missing some. The sample lists approximately 160,000 clones, approximately 89% occurring once. The sample taken for sequencing was PBMCs. Receptors were obtained from a woman aged 18-29 years in good health and CMV-seropositive.

In this sample, this clone turned up a few times. The rearrangement joins TRBV14 to TRBJ2-7, with TRBD1 matching over 11 bases. V was clipped by 4 bases and J by 4 bases; unmatched bases: 0. The CDR3 runs 13 residues. CDR1 and CDR2 from the germline V gene are SGHDN and FVKESK. The CDR3 bases are TGTGCCAGCAGCCGGGACAGGGGGTACGAGCAGTACTTC. Protein: CASSRDRGYEQYF.

The chain combines TRBV11-1 with TRBJ2-1; TRBD2 might be the D (5 bases). V was trimmed by 1 base and J by 2 bases, leaving 6 bases between them. The CDR3 consists of 14 residues. Per germline, CDR1 SGHAT and CDR2 FQDESV (reference sequence). CDR3 in DNA: TGTGCCAGCAGCTTAGACGGGACCTACAATGAGCAGTTCTTC. Protein product: CASSLDGTYNEQFF.

The CDR3 spells CASSLPSVSYEQYF. The DNA of the CDR3 is TGTGCCAGCAGCTTGCCTAGCGTCTCCTACGAGCAGTACTTC. The chain joins TRBV13 to TRBJ2-7, with a weak D call TRBD2 (6 bases). Per germline, CDR1 PRHDT and CDR2 FYEKMQ (reference sequence). CDR3 size: 14 residues. Trimming took off 3 bases at V and 0 bases at J, with 9 bases between the two ends.

V is TRBV5-1 and J is TRBJ2-1; D remains ambiguous. The CDR3 loop spans 15 amino acids. CDR1 SGHRS and CDR2 YFSETQ come from the germline V gene. V dropped 0 bases and J dropped 0 bases, with 7 bases sitting between them. The CDR3 loop reads CASSLAAVSYNEQFF. CDR3 nucleotides: TGCGCCAGCAGCTTGGCCGCGGTCTCCTACAATGAGCAGTTCTTC.

The V gene is TRBV7-2, the J gene TRBJ2-2; perhaps TRBD1 as D (6 bases). Germline V gene data show CDR1 as SGHTA and CDR2 as FQGNSA. The CDR3 is made up of 16 amino acids. V was cut by 5 bases and J by 4 bases, with 17 bases left in between. The CDR3 is CASSPQTGWGTGELFF. CDR3 DNA sequence: TGTGCCAGCAGCCCCCAGACAGGTTGGGGCACCGGGGAGCTGTTTTTT. Complete variable domain (other parts from reference TRBV7-2 and TRBJ2-2): GAGVSQSPSNKVTEKGKDVELRCDPISGHTALYWYRQSLGQGLEFLIYFQGNSAPDKSGLPSDRFSAERTGGSVSTLTIQRTQQEDSAVYLCASSPQTGWGTGELFFGEGSRLTVL.

The chain carries TRBV9 and TRBJ2-7; the match to TRBD2 covers 12 bases. This CDR3 contains 17 residues. With V trimmed by 4 bases and J by 3 bases, 11 bases remained unmatched. Germline V gene data show CDR1 as SGDLS and CDR2 as YYNGEE. CDR3 in DNA: TGTGCCAGCAGCCCAACCTCCCGGACTAGCGGGGACTACGAGCAGTACTTC. Its protein product is CASSPTSRTSGDYEQYF.

The V and J genes are TRBV28 and TRBJ2-6; TRBD1 matches 10 bases. Germline loops: CDR1 MDHEN, CDR2 SYDVKM. The junction had 5 bases not matched to a gene; V was cut back by 5 bases and J by 1 base. This CDR3 has 17 residues. DNA of the CDR3: TGTGCCAGCAGTGTGACAGGGGGCAGGTCTGGGGCCAACGTCCTGACTTTC. It yields the protein CASSVTGGRSGANVLTF.

The CDR3 loop is CASTLLGQGGVNTEAFF. The CDR3 DNA reads as TGTGCCAGCACCCTCCTCGGACAGGGGGGGGTGAACACTGAAGCTTTCTTT. V gene TRBV11-2 combines with J gene TRBJ1-1; 10 bases are a match to TRBD1. Germline V gene data show CDR1 as SGHAT and CDR2 as FQNNGV. The V gene end was trimmed by 7 bases and the J gene end by 0 bases; junction bases not matched to a gene: 11. The CDR3 length is 17 residues. Full variable domain (outside the CDR3, taken from reference TRBV11-2 and TRBJ1-1): EAGVAQSPRYKIIEKRQSVAFWCNPISGHATLYWYQQILGQGPKLLIQFQNNGVVDDSQLPKDRFSAERLKGVDSTLKIQPAKLEDSAVYLCASTLLGQGGVNTEAFFGQGTRLTVV.

The CDR3 loop reads CASARLATYEQYF. The CDR3 bases are TGTGCCAGCGCCCGACTAGCGACCTACGAGCAGTACTTC. The chain joins TRBV6-1 to TRBJ2-7; 8 bases align to TRBD2. CDR1 and CDR2 (germline): MNHNS, SASEGT. The CDR3 has 13 amino acids. J gave up 2 bases and V 8 bases, and 5 bases lay outside the gene matches.

The CDR3 sequence: CASSFEAPYNEQFF. The CDR3 bases are TGTGCCAGCAGCTTTGAAGCTCCCTACAATGAGCAGTTCTTC. This sequence joins TRBV11-2 and TRBJ2-1; unclear D gene. Germline lookup yields CDR1 SGHAT and CDR2 FQNNGV. V was cut by 3 bases and J by 2 bases, with 8 bases left in between. CDR3 length equals 14 residues.

This chain connects TRBV5-5 to TRBJ2-5, with 7 bases lining up with TRBD1. Germline V CDR1 and CDR2: SGHKS, YYEKEE (reference sequence). Germline trimming cut 6 bases from V and 4 bases from J; bases unmatched to any gene: 3. The CDR3 is made up of 12 amino acids. For the CDR3, the DNA is TGTGCCAGCACCAGACAGGGAGAGACCCAGTACTTC. It codes for CASTRQGETQYF.

The chain combines TRBV7-3 with TRBJ1-1; D unclear. V lost 4 bases and J 4 bases, leaving 10 bases between the germline ends. The CDR3 runs 13 residues. Looked up from germline, CDR1 is SGHTA and CDR2 is FQGTGA. CDR3 DNA sequence: TGTGCCAGCAGCTCGCTGATGAGCACTGAAGCTTTCTTT. Protein: CASSSLMSTEAFF.

V and J are TRBV28 and TRBJ2-1; 9 bases are shared with TRBD2. CDR1 and CDR2 (germline): MDHEN, SYDVKM. The CDR3 has 14 amino acids. Trimming removed 6 bases from V and 6 bases from J; junction bases left unmatched: 6. CDR3 sequence reads: CASRSGRTGNEQFF. As DNA, the CDR3 is TGTGCCAGCAGGAGCGGGAGGACAGGCAATGAGCAGTTCTTC.

The rearrangement links TRBV29-1 to TRBJ2-5, with a tentative D call TRBD2 (5 bases). The CDR3 is 14 residues long. CDR1 is SQVTM and CDR2 is ANQGSEA in the germline V gene. The V end was cut by 5 bases, the J end by 0 bases, with 13 bases between. The CDR3 sequence: CSVKDGLYQETQYF. Written as DNA, the CDR3 is TGCAGCGTTAAGGACGGACTTTACCAAGAGACCCAGTACTTC.

V is TRBV30 and J is TRBJ1-1; D ambiguous. CDR1 is GTSNPN and CDR2 is SVGIG in the germline V gene (reference sequence). V dropped 1 base and J dropped 6 bases, with 6 bases sitting between them. The CDR3 runs to 11 residues. CDR3 sequence reads: CAWSGAAEAFF. The CDR3 DNA is TGTGCCTGGAGTGGAGCGGCTGAAGCTTTCTTT.

The chain couples TRBV11-2 to TRBJ2-1, with a weak D call TRBD2 (5 bases). The CDR3 spans 15 residues. Trimming cost V 5 bases and J 8 bases, with 19 bases left between them. The V gene's germline CDR1 is SGHAT and CDR2 FQNNGV. CDR3 protein: CASSIRGSRTDEQFF. The CDR3 DNA is TGTGCCAGCAGCATCCGGGGTTCGAGGACCGATGAGCAGTTCTTC.

This chain joins TRBV2 and TRBJ1-3, with D unclear. The germline V and J ends were trimmed by 7 bases and 0 bases, with 13 bases remaining between them. There are 15 residues in the CDR3. Per the germline V gene, CDR1 is SNHLY and CDR2 is FYNNEI. CDR3 sequence: CASNPRVPSGNTIYF. The CDR3 nucleotides are TGTGCCAGCAACCCCCGGGTCCCCTCTGGAAACACCATATATTTT.

CDR3 protein: CASSFIGTSGGQDTQYF. CDR3 DNA: TGCGCCAGCAGCTTTATAGGGACTAGCGGGGGGCAGGATACGCAGTATTTT. The genes are TRBV5-1 and TRBJ2-3; 15 nucleotides agree with TRBD2. Looked up from germline, CDR1 is SGHRS and CDR2 is YFSETQ. V was pared by 2 bases and J by 6 bases, with 7 bases of the junction left unmatched. The CDR3 is 17 amino acids.

The chain uses TRBV11-2 and TRBJ2-3, with TRBD2 identical over 9 bases. Germline CDR1 and CDR2: SGHAT and FQNNGV. The CDR3 runs 16 residues. J lost 4 bases, V lost 4 bases, and 9 bases had no gene match. The DNA of the CDR3 is TGTGCCAGCAGCTCCGTCTCGGGACTAGCCTCAGATACGCAGTATTTT. Translated: CASSSVSGLASDTQYF.

The rearrangement joins TRBV19 to TRBJ2-1, with D perhaps TRBD2 (5 bases). Germline V gives CDR1 LNHDA, CDR2 SQIVND (reference sequence). V was trimmed by 6 bases and J by 1 base, leaving 19 bases between them. This CDR3 region has 17 residues. CDR3 nucleotide sequence: TGTGCCAGTAGGCCCCTAAACGTGGGAGCATCCTACAATGAGCAGTTCTTC. Amino acid sequence: CASRPLNVGASYNEQFF.